These 30 T cell receptor beta chains share one sample of origin, sequenced in a study of T-cell memory formation after mild COVID-19. TCRdb passed the 5' RACE reads through MiXCR, listing each CDR3 protein once. The sample consists of about 350,000 distinct CDR3 sequences, 20% to 25% of them appearing once. Sequenced material: PBMCs or a T cell subset sorted from them (not recorded which). The source of these receptors is a young man who had mild COVID-19 (a few samples of this study predate the infection). Cell type and time point are not known.

The rearrangement joins TRBV20-1 to TRBJ2-5; D may be TRBD2 (5 bases). The V gene lost 3 bases and the J gene lost 4 bases, with 15 bases spanning the gap. Looked up from germline, CDR1 is DFQATT and CDR2 is SNEGSKA (reference sequence). The CDR3 spans 14 residues. Here the CDR3 reads CSARPQLVGETQYF. In DNA form, the CDR3 reads TGCAGTGCTAGGCCACAACTAGTCGGAGAGACCCAGTACTTC.

This clonotype was observed a few times. This chain connects TRBV5-5 to TRBJ2-4; 11 bases line up with TRBD1. Trimming cost V 4 bases and J 2 bases; bases outside gene matches: 11. From germline, CDR1 is SGHKS and CDR2 YYEKEE (reference sequence). This CDR3 has 18 residues. Here the CDR3 reads CASSPRTGGYETKNIQYF. CDR3 nucleotides: TGTGCCAGCAGCCCGCGGACAGGGGGCTATGAGACCAAAAACATTCAGTACTTC.

The chain recombines TRBV6-1 with TRBJ2-5, with unresolved D. CDR1 is MNHNS and CDR2 is SASEGT in the germline V gene. V shed 8 bases and J shed 3 bases, with 25 bases lying between them. There are 17 residues in the CDR3. CDR3 nucleotides: TGTGCCAGCCGGTTTCGTCGTGTCCAGAGTTTGGAAGAGACCCAGTACTTC. Residues: CASRFRRVQSLEETQYF.

This clonotype has more than one count but fewer than ten. The rearrangement uses TRBV9 and TRBJ2-1, with 12 bases fitting TRBD2. This CDR3 region has 16 residues. Germline CDR1 is SGDLS and CDR2 is YYNGEE. With V trimmed by 0 bases and J by 8 bases, 6 bases remained unmatched. CDR3 nucleotide sequence: TGTGCCAGCAGCGTAGTGGCTAGCGGGGGGGCCTATGAGCAGTTCTTC. It encodes CASSVVASGGAYEQFF.

The rearrangement links TRBV29-1 to TRBJ2-5; 7 nucleotides align to TRBD2. CDR1 and CDR2 (germline): SQVTM, ANQGSEA. There are 11 residues in the CDR3. J gave up 3 bases and V 7 bases, and 2 bases lay outside the gene matches. For the CDR3, the DNA is TGCAGCGGAGGGAGGGAAGAGACCCAGTACTTC. Translated, it gives CSGGREETQYF.

V is TRBV7-2 and J is TRBJ2-7; D unresolved. Per the germline V gene, CDR1 is SGHTA and CDR2 is FQGNSA. With 4 bases removed from V and 5 bases from J, the gap between germline ends came to 15 bases. The CDR3 is made up of 14 amino acids. The CDR3 reads CASSYGMVRDEQYF. The CDR3 DNA reads TGTGCCAGCAGCTACGGCATGGTAAGGGACGAGCAGTACTTC.

In this sample, this clonotype turned up many times. The genes are TRBV29-1 and TRBJ1-1, with D possibly TRBD1 on 5 matching bases. Trimming cost V 6 bases and J 0 bases, with 8 bases left between them. The CDR3 spans 12 residues. In germline, CDR1 is SQVTM, CDR2 ANQGSEA. DNA for the CDR3: TGCAGCGTGGGACTGATGAACACTGAAGCTTTCTTT. Translated, it gives CSVGLMNTEAFF.

This clonotype appeared many times. This chain connects TRBV20-1 to TRBJ2-7; TRBD2 is a possible D gene (7 bases). The CDR3 runs 15 residues. The germline V and J ends were trimmed by 3 bases and 2 bases, with 17 bases remaining between them. Germline V gives CDR1 DFQATT, CDR2 SNEGSKA (reference sequence). The CDR3 nucleotides are TGCAGTGCTAGGCCGGGGGGAGGGACACCCTACGAGCAGTACTTC. Its translation is CSARPGGGTPYEQYF.

This clonotype was seen more than once but under ten times. The rearrangement joins TRBV23-1 to TRBJ1-2; D not resolved. TRBV23-1 is placed among ORFs of uncertain function. V was shortened by 1 base and J by 5 bases, with 8 bases between the two germline ends. The CDR3 has 13 residues. The CDR3 reads CASSQFPPYGYTF. For the CDR3, the DNA is TGCGCCAGCAGTCAATTCCCCCCTTATGGCTACACCTTC.

The chain carries TRBV2 and TRBJ2-7, with a weak D call TRBD1 (6 bases). Between the trimmed V and J ends, which lost 1 base and 2 bases, there was a span of 9 bases. This CDR3 contains 14 residues. In germline, CDR1 is SNHLY, CDR2 FYNNEI. CDR3 protein: CASSEGRGPYEQYF. CDR3 sequence (DNA): TGTGCCAGCAGTGAAGGCAGGGGTCCCTACGAGCAGTACTTC.

This clonotype was seen only a few times. V is TRBV12-3 or TRBV12-4 and J is TRBJ1-6; D unclear. The V end was cut by 5 bases, the J end by 6 bases, with 11 bases between. The CDR3 extends over 14 amino acids. CDR3 region: CASSLGPSNSPLHF. The CDR3, as DNA: TGTGCCAGCAGTCTCGGGCCTTCTAATTCACCCCTCCACTTT.

This clonotype appeared a few times. The chain links TRBV29-1 to TRBJ2-3, with a weak D call TRBD2 (5 bases). The V end lost 4 bases, the J end lost 1 base, and 12 bases lay between the germline ends. The germline V gene encodes CDR1 SQVTM and CDR2 ANQGSEA. The CDR3 loop spans 14 amino acids. In DNA, the CDR3 is TGCAGCGTTGTTCCCGCAGCGGGCACAGATACGCAGTATTTT. Its protein product is CSVVPAAGTDTQYF.

This clonotype occurred many times. The CDR3 DNA follows: TGTGCCAGCAGCTTAGGCTTAGAAGAGACCCAGTACTTC. Translation gives CASSLGLEETQYF. This chain joins TRBV11-2 and TRBJ2-5; D is uncertain. The CDR3 length is 13 residues. Germline V gene lookup returns CDR1 SGHAT and CDR2 FQNNGV. V was clipped by 1 base and J by 3 bases, with 6 bases between them.

The chain uses TRBV7-9 and TRBJ2-1; perhaps TRBD1 as D (6 bases). Germline loops: CDR1 SEHNR, CDR2 FQNEAQ (reference sequence). V shed 3 bases and J shed 7 bases, with 13 bases lying between them. The CDR3 length is 14 residues. The CDR3 loop is CASSFPPTGNEQFF. CDR3 sequence (DNA): TGTGCCAGCAGCTTCCCCCCGACAGGTAATGAGCAGTTCTTC.

This chain connects TRBV11-2 to TRBJ2-7; TRBD2 matches 11 bases. The V gene end was trimmed by 0 bases and the J gene end by 4 bases; junction bases not matched to a gene: 5. The CDR3 has 16 residues. Germline CDR1 SGHAT, CDR2 FQNNGV. DNA for the CDR3: TGTGCCAGCAGCTTAGAGCCTACTAGCGGGGGATACGAGCAGTACGTC. Its protein product is CASSLEPTSGGYEQYV.

V usage is TRBV6-1 and J usage is TRBJ2-5; TRBD1 aligns across 8 bases. Germline CDR1 reads MNHNS; CDR2 reads SASEGT. The junction had 7 bases not matched to a gene; V was cut back by 4 bases and J by 3 bases. This CDR3 spans 15 amino acids. The CDR3 region has the DNA TGTGCCAGCAGTGTTGGACAGGGCCTAAAAGAGACCCAGTACTTC. Protein product: CASSVGQGLKETQYF.

In its sample, this clonotype was seen many times. The chain recombines TRBV25-1 with TRBJ2-7, with 8 bases identical to TRBD1. From germline, CDR1 is MGHDK and CDR2 SYGVNS. This CDR3 is built from 15 residues. Losses at the gene ends were 2 bases for V and 4 bases for J; bases not matched to a gene: 7. The CDR3 DNA follows: TGTGCCAGCAGTGAAGGTAACAGGGGGGTGTACGAGCAGTACTTC. It is translated as CASSEGNRGVYEQYF.

This clonotype was detected once. V usage is TRBV28 and J usage is TRBJ2-7, with 8 bases that match TRBD2. The CDR3 sequence is 13 residues long. The germline V gene encodes CDR1 MDHEN and CDR2 SYDVKM. J lost 4 bases, V lost 3 bases, and 2 bases had no gene match. The DNA for the CDR3 is TGTGCCAGCAGTTTCCCGGGGGGGTACGAGCAGTACTTC. Translated, it gives CASSFPGGYEQYF.

Many counts were recorded for this clonotype. The chain is built from TRBV7-9 and TRBJ2-1; D is possibly TRBD1 or TRBD2 (5 bases each). Per the germline V gene, CDR1 is SEHNR and CDR2 is FQNEAQ (reference sequence). The V and J ends lost 5 bases and 8 bases respectively, with 16 bases between them. The CDR3 is 14 residues long. The CDR3 DNA sequence: TGTGCCAGCAGCCCAGCCCGACAGAGGGATGAGCAGTTCTTC. It translates to CASSPARQRDEQFF.

The rearrangement links TRBV5-1 to TRBJ1-4; D unresolved. V was shortened by 0 bases and J by 6 bases, with 9 bases between the two germline ends. The germline V gene has CDR1 SGHRS and CDR2 YFSETQ. The CDR3 covers 14 residues. The CDR3: CASSLVGSDEKLFF. CDR3 bases: TGCGCCAGCAGCTTGGTGGGGTCGGATGAAAAACTGTTTTTT.

The genes are TRBV6-2 or TRBV6-3 and TRBJ2-3, with a tentative D call TRBD1 (6 bases). Germline V gene data show CDR1 as MNHEY and CDR2 as SVGEGT. The CDR3 is made up of 15 amino acids. Trimming removed 8 bases at V and 3 bases at J, with 18 bases between. This CDR3 is CASLPPGTPTDTQYF. In DNA form, the CDR3 reads TGTGCCAGCTTACCCCCCGGGACACCAACAGATACGCAGTATTTT.

The rearrangement links TRBV7-2 to TRBJ1-5; a possible D gene is TRBD1 (6 bases). Germline CDR1 is SGHTA and CDR2 is FQGNSA. The CDR3 has 14 residues. V was trimmed by 2 bases and J by 11 bases, leaving 16 bases between them. The CDR3 reads CASSLSGRGSAQHF. CDR3 sequence (DNA): TGTGCCAGCAGCTTATCTGGCAGGGGATCAGCCCAGCATTTT.

This clonotype was observed a handful of times. The chain joins TRBV19 to TRBJ1-5; D ambiguous. From germline, CDR1 is LNHDA and CDR2 SQIVND (reference sequence). This CDR3 has 13 residues. V lost 8 bases and J 4 bases, leaving 12 bases between the germline ends. The CDR3 loop is CASGLGGNQPQHF. For the CDR3, the DNA is TGTGCCAGTGGCCTAGGAGGAAATCAGCCCCAGCATTTT.

This rearrangement joins TRBV6-2 or TRBV6-3 to TRBJ2-5, with 10 bases identical to TRBD1. The CDR3 has 16 amino acids. Germline V gives CDR1 MNHEY, CDR2 SVGEGT. The trim removed 0 bases at V and 3 bases at J, leaving 4 bases unmatched. CDR3 nucleotide sequence: TGTGCCAGCAGTTACTCGATCGGACAGGGGGAAGAGACCCAGTACTTC. Protein: CASSYSIGQGEETQYF.

V gene TRBV5-1 combines with J gene TRBJ2-3; 7 bases agree with TRBD1. Germline loops: CDR1 SGHRS, CDR2 YFSETQ. Trimming cost V 4 bases and J 4 bases; bases outside gene matches: 9. CDR3 length: 15 residues. Here the CDR3 reads CASSVQGKPADTQYF. CDR3 in DNA: TGCGCCAGCAGCGTACAGGGGAAACCGGCAGATACGCAGTATTTT.

This clonotype was detected only a few times. The chain recombines TRBV6-5 with TRBJ1-5, with unresolved D. Looked up from germline, CDR1 is MNHEY and CDR2 is SVGAGI. The CDR3 has 16 residues. The V gene lost 2 bases and the J gene lost 2 bases, with 13 bases spanning the gap. The CDR3: CASSYRKGWGNQPQHF. The CDR3 region has the DNA TGTGCCAGCAGTTACCGTAAGGGTTGGGGCAATCAGCCCCAGCATTTT.

This clonotype has a handful of counts. This chain connects TRBV6-4 to TRBJ2-6; D gene unclear. Germline V gene lookup returns CDR1 MRHNA and CDR2 SNTAGT. The CDR3 has 15 residues. V lost 3 bases to trimming and J lost 2 bases, with 8 bases between them. The CDR3 nucleotides read TGTGCCAGCAGTGAAGCCAGTGCTGGGGCCAACGTCCTGACTTTC. Encoded protein: CASSEASAGANVLTF.

Only a few counts were recorded for this clonotype. The chain uses TRBV6-5 and TRBJ1-1; tentatively, D is TRBD1 (5 bases). Per germline, CDR1 MNHEY and CDR2 SVGAGI. The V gene lost 2 bases and the J gene lost 4 bases, with 11 bases spanning the gap. The CDR3 has 14 amino acids. This CDR3 is CASSYLQGSTEAFF. DNA for the CDR3: TGTGCCAGCAGTTACCTTCAGGGTAGCACTGAAGCTTTCTTT.

The CDR3 region has the DNA TGTGCCAGCAGCGCTAGGGGGCCCACAGATACGCAGTATTTT. Residues: CASSARGPTDTQYF. This chain uses TRBV7-3 with TRBJ2-3, with 7 bases lining up with TRBD1. V gave up 5 bases and J gave up 2 bases; unmatched junction bases: 4. Germline V gene lookup returns CDR1 SGHTA and CDR2 FQGTGA. The CDR3 loop spans 14 amino acids.

This clonotype has a handful of counts. V usage is TRBV5-1 and J usage is TRBJ2-7; weak D call: TRBD1 (7 bases). Trimming removed 4 bases from V and 5 bases from J, with 19 bases in between. The CDR3 is made up of 15 amino acids. Looked up from germline, CDR1 is SGHRS and CDR2 is YFSETQ. This chain's CDR3 is CASSGGTVLWDEQYF. CDR3 DNA: TGCGCCAGCAGCGGGGGGACAGTACTATGGGACGAGCAGTACTTC.